This is a list of T cell receptor beta chains from one sample in a study of OX40 agonist ivuxolimab in advanced cancers. Libraries were prepared by immunoSEQ multiplex PCR; TCRdb keeps only in-frame clonotypes and omits some of them. Of just over 95,000 clones in the sample, around 85% were seen once. Sample: CD4+ or CD8+ T cells sorted from blood, taken in a trial of the OX40 agonist ivuxolimab. These receptors were obtained from an adult with an advanced solid tumor such as melanoma, head and neck, liver or kidney cancer. The CDR3 runs from the conserved cysteine through the conserved F or W. A D gene is named only where the DNA matches it firmly.

J,V,D,CDR3,DNA
TRBJ2-3,TRBV6-6,TRBD1,CASRTGGTDTQYF,TGTGCCAGCAGGACAGGGGGCACAGATACGCAGTATTTT
TRBJ2-7,TRBV28,NA,CASSLSYYEQYF,TGTGCCAGCAGTTTATCCTACTACGAGCAGTACTTC
TRBJ2-7,TRBV5-1,TRBD2,CASSFTGTSAYEQYF,TGCGCCAGCAGCTTTACCGGGACTAGCGCCTACGAGCAGTACTTC
TRBJ2-7,TRBV5-4,TRBD2,CASSWAGDPYEQYF,TGTGCCAGCAGCTGGGCGGGAGACCCCTACGAGCAGTACTTC
TRBJ2-7,TRBV5-6,TRBD1,CASSPTGSYEQYF,TGTGCCAGCAGCCCGACAGGGTCCTACGAGCAGTACTTC
TRBJ1-4,TRBV2,NA,CASTATRTNEKLFF,TGTGCCAGCACCGCGACACGAACTAATGAAAAACTGTTTTTT
TRBJ2-7,TRBV12-5,TRBD2,CASAAYSTSGSYEQYF,TGTGCTAGTGCGGCCTACTCGACTAGCGGCTCCTACGAGCAGTACTTC
TRBJ2-1,TRBV4-1,TRBD2,CASSQLAGSYNEQFF,TGCGCCAGCAGCCAACTAGCGGGTAGCTACAATGAGCAGTTCTTC
TRBJ2-7,TRBV27,TRBD1,CASSLSWGQQPEQYF,TGTGCCAGCAGTTTATCCTGGGGACAGCAACCCGAGCAGTACTTC
TRBJ2-6,TRBV30,NA,CAWSPYRRHSTSGANVLTF,TGTGCCTGGAGTCCCTACAGGAGACACTCTACCTCTGGGGCCAACGTCCTGACTTTC